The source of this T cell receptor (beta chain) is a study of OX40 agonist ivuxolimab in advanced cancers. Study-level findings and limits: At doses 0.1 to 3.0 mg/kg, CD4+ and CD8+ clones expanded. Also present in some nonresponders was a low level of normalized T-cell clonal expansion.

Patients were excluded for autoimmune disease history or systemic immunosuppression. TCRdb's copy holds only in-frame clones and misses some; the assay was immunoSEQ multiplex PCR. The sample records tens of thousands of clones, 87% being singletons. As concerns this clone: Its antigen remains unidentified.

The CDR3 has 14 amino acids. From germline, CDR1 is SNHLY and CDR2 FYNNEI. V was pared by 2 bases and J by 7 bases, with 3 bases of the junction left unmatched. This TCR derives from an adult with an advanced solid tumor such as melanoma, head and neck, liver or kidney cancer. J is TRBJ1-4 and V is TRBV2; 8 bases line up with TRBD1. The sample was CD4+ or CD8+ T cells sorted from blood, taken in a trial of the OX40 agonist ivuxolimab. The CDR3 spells CASSENRGSEKLFF. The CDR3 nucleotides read TGTGCCAGCAGTGAAAACAGGGGGAGTGAAAAACTGTTTTTT.